This T cell receptor (beta chain) was identified during a study of radiotherapy plus CTLA-4 blockade in lung cancer (dated by TCRdb to between 2018 and 2020). In the study overall: Objective responses were observed in more than 15% of enrolled patients, and disease control was achieved in around 30%.

The method behind the library was the immunoSEQ multiplex PCR assay. As stored in TCRdb, this immuneACCESS dataset retains in-frame rearrangements with V and J assigned. A fraction of the clones does not appear; measured against another copy, unresolved V genes explain less than half of the discrepancy, and the remainder lacks a known reason. The table for this sample lists more than 35,000 clones; approximately 85% of them were counted only once. The ten largest clones take up 5.5% to 7.5% of the sample. General findings and caveats noted by the study authors: The strongest predictors of response were reported to be early dynamic shifts in blood T cell clones along with a rise in serum interferon-beta following radiation. After treatment with radiotherapy and ipilimumab, TCR clones that came from tumors expanded in the peripheral blood.

The study evaluated CTLA-4 blockade (ipilimumab) given together with focal radiation therapy in patients who had chemo-refractory metastatic non-small-cell lung cancer. V gives up 5 bases and J gives up 7 bases, and the segment between their germline ends measures 20 bases. For CDR1 and CDR2, the germline V gene lists SGHTA and FQGNSA. Including the terminal cysteine and phenylalanine, the CDR3 comprises 16 residues. Left in the record is the CDR3 DNA by itself, 48 bases read in frame from the first base. On this clone itself: Its antigen specificity is not known. No quality values exist for individual bases; no much larger clone is one base distant.

This sample comprised peripheral blood, obtained from a patient treated with radiotherapy plus ipilimumab. This TCR came from a human donor with non-small cell lung cancer who had stable disease on radiotherapy plus ipilimumab. The chain uses TRBV7-2 and TRBJ1-4; D gene: possibly TRBD1, on 5 matching bases. The CDR3 in this case is CASSVGGGGVGEKLFF. Read as DNA, the sequence is TGTGCCAGCAGCGTGGGGGGTGGGGGAGTTGGTGAAAAACTGTTTTTT.